The 17 T cell receptor beta chains given below trace back to one sample, sequenced in a study of beta chain features in type 1 diabetes. All of the isolated RNA was reverse transcribed, so expressed TCRB transcripts were sequenced. The assay was immunoSEQ multiplex PCR, and TCRdb's table has in-frame clones only and misses some. The data show fewer than 550,000 clones, with about 10% seen just once and 0.035% to 0.05% held by the top ten. Sequencing used naive CD4+ T cells from blood. These receptors were obtained from a woman aged 18-35 years in good health.

This clone was found a few times. This sequence joins TRBV29-1 and TRBJ2-3, with TRBD1 matching over 7 bases. From germline, CDR1 is SQVTM and CDR2 ANQGSEA. The J segment lost 4 bases and the V segment lost 7 bases, leaving 5 bases of the junction unmatched. The CDR3 is 12 amino acids. The CDR3 spells CSATQGSDTQYF. The CDR3 nucleotides are TGCAGCGCCACACAGGGGTCAGATACGCAGTATTTT.

The chain recombines TRBV6-5 with TRBJ2-7; the D gene is possibly TRBD2 (5 bases). This CDR3 has 12 residues. Trimming left V 5 bases short and J 4 bases short, with 9 bases between. The germline gives CDR1 MNHEY, CDR2 SVGAGI. In DNA form, the CDR3 reads TGTGCCAGCAGTAGGACTCCGTACGAGCAGTACTTC. Translation gives CASSRTPYEQYF.

This clone was observed a handful of times. The gene calls are TRBV7-2 and TRBJ2-5; D gene ambiguous. Trimming pared 5 bases from V and 4 bases from J, leaving 20 bases between. Germline V gene data show CDR1 as SGHTA and CDR2 as FQGNSA. The CDR3 covers 16 residues. CDR3 in DNA: TGTGCCAGCAGCAAAGTGGCACAGAGCTATGGAGAGACCCAGTACTTC. It translates to CASSKVAQSYGETQYF. The variable domain in full, with the rest retrieved from reference TRBV7-2 and TRBJ2-5, is GAGVSQSPSNKVTEKGKDVELRCDPISGHTALYWYRQSLGQGLEFLIYFQGNSAPDKSGLPSDRFSAERTGGSVSTLTIQRTQQEDSAVYLCASSKVAQSYGETQYFGPGTRLLVL.

The sample holds a few counts of this clone. CDR3 amino acids: CASSFDMNTEAFF. As DNA, the CDR3 is TGTGCCAGCTCTTTCGACATGAACACTGAAGCTTTCTTT. J is TRBJ1-1 and V is TRBV18; D unclear. Germline V lookup: CDR1 KGHSH, CDR2 LQKENI. V lost 6 bases and J lost 0, with 8 bases in between. The CDR3 sequence is 13 residues long.

This clone was counted only a few times. The chain has TRBV4-2 and TRBJ2-5; weak D call: TRBD1 (6 bases). The CDR3 has 14 amino acids. Deletions cut 4 bases from V and 2 bases from J, with 11 bases between. CDR1 and CDR2 (germline): LGHNA, YNFKEQ. This CDR3 is CASSRTDSQETQYF. As DNA, the CDR3 is TGTGCCAGCAGCCGAACGGACAGTCAAGAGACCCAGTACTTC.

V is TRBV7-9 and J is TRBJ2-7, with D hard to call. In germline, CDR1 is SEHNR, CDR2 FQNEAQ (reference sequence). This CDR3 is built from 17 residues. The germline V and J ends were trimmed by 4 bases and 0 bases, with 19 bases remaining between them. The CDR3 loop is CASSSPRGRSSSYEQYF. CDR3 in DNA: TGTGCCAGCAGCTCCCCCCGAGGACGGTCAAGCTCCTACGAGCAGTACTTC.

The chain combines TRBV4-2 with TRBJ2-4; 9 bases are shared with TRBD2. Trimming at V came to 0 bases and at J to 6 bases, leaving 15 bases not matched to a gene. Germline CDR1 reads LGHNA; CDR2 reads YNFKEQ. The CDR3 runs to 19 residues. The CDR3 DNA reads as TGTGCCAGCAGCCAAGATAGGGGTGGCGTGACTAGCGGTCGAAACATTCAGTACTTC. Protein product: CASSQDRGGVTSGRNIQYF.

This clone has just a few counts. This chain uses TRBV25-1 with TRBJ1-1; unclear D gene. The germline V and J ends were trimmed by 7 bases and 5 bases, with 14 bases remaining between them. The germline V gene has CDR1 MGHDK and CDR2 SYGVNS. This CDR3 has 13 amino acids. CDR3 protein: CASIGWLGTEAFF. CDR3 coding DNA: TGTGCCAGCATCGGGTGGTTGGGGACTGAAGCTTTCTTT.

The chain employs TRBV7-2 and TRBJ2-7; D may be TRBD1 (6 bases). Trimming took 6 bases from V and 2 from J, leaving 14 bases between them. The CDR3 runs to 14 residues. Germline V gene data show CDR1 as SGHTA and CDR2 as FQGNSA. CDR3 nucleotide sequence: TGTGCCAGCAGTTATAGACAGGCACCCTACGAGCAGTACTTC. It encodes CASSYRQAPYEQYF.

This clone was recorded once. The genes are TRBV6-5 and TRBJ1-1; D not resolved. CDR1 and CDR2 (germline): MNHEY, SVGAGI. V shed 2 bases and J shed 1 base, with 5 bases lying between them. This CDR3 has 13 residues. CDR3 sequence reads: CASSYRQNTEAFF. The CDR3 nucleotides are TGTGCCAGCAGTTACCGGCAGAACACTGAAGCTTTCTTT.

The chain couples TRBV30 to TRBJ2-1, with D possibly matching TRBD2 (6 bases). The germline V gene encodes CDR1 GTSNPN and CDR2 SVGIG (reference sequence). This CDR3 has 13 residues. Trimming removed 4 bases at V and 3 bases at J, with 10 bases between. The CDR3 sequence: CAWNREVYNEQFF. The DNA for the CDR3 is TGTGCCTGGAATAGGGAGGTCTACAATGAGCAGTTCTTC.

V is TRBV4-1 and J is TRBJ1-3; D gene unclear. Germline V gene lookup returns CDR1 MGHRA and CDR2 YSYEKL. V was trimmed by 4 bases and J by 12 bases, leaving 16 bases between them. The CDR3 runs 13 residues. This CDR3 reads CASSPSKPYGIYF. Written as DNA, the CDR3 is TGCGCCAGCAGCCCCAGTAAGCCCTACGGCATATATTTT.

This clone was picked up a small number of times. The chain combines TRBV5-4 with TRBJ1-3, with unresolved D. Germline CDR1 reads SGHNT; CDR2 reads YYREEE (reference sequence). The CDR3 is 14 residues long. The V and J ends lost 4 bases and 2 bases respectively, with 10 bases between them. CDR3 in amino acids: CASSVQSTGNTIYF. The CDR3 nucleotides read TGTGCCAGCAGCGTACAGTCGACTGGAAACACCATATATTTT.

This clone has just a few counts. V is TRBV4-3 and J is TRBJ2-3; D is undetermined. CDR1 is LGHNA, CDR2 YSLEER, per germline. Trimming removed 0 bases from V and 2 bases from J, with 3 bases in between. The CDR3 covers 13 residues. This chain's CDR3 is CASSQENTDTQYF. CDR3 bases: TGCGCCAGCAGCCAAGAGAACACAGATACGCAGTATTTT.

This clone has only a few counts. This chain connects TRBV29-1 to TRBJ2-1; either TRBD1 or TRBD2 may fit D (5 bases each). V lost 3 bases, J lost 8 bases, and 17 bases lay in between. The V gene's germline CDR1 is SQVTM and CDR2 ANQGSEA. CDR3 length: 14 amino acids. The CDR3: CSVDRLGPNDEQFF. CDR3 nucleotide sequence: TGCAGCGTTGATCGGCTGGGACCGAACGATGAGCAGTTCTTC.

This clone was seen a handful of times. This chain uses TRBV15 with TRBJ2-7; D is uncertain. V dropped 1 base and J dropped 4 bases, with 8 bases sitting between them. Per the germline V gene, CDR1 is LNHNV and CDR2 is YYDKDF (reference sequence). The CDR3 loop spans 13 amino acids. The DNA for the CDR3 is TGTGCCACCAGCAGAGCCCCCGGATACGAGCAGTACGTC. This encodes CATSRAPGYEQYV.

The rearrangement joins TRBV6-4 to TRBJ2-7; 7 bases line up with TRBD1. CDR1 MRHNA and CDR2 SNTAGT come from the germline V gene. The junction had 6 bases not matched to a gene; V was cut back by 5 bases and J by 2 bases. CDR3 length: 14 residues. The CDR3 sequence is CASSYKTGTYEQYF. The CDR3 DNA reads as TGTGCCAGCAGTTACAAGACAGGGACCTACGAGCAGTACTTC.